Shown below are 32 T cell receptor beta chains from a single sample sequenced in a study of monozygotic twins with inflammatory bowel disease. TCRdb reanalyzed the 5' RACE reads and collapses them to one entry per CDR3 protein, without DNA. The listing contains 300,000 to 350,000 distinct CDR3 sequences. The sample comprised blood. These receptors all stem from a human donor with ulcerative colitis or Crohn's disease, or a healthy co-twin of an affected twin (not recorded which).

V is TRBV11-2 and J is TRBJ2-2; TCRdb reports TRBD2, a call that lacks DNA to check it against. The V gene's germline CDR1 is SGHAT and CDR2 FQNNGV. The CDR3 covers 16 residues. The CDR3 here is CASSSTPLADTGELFF.

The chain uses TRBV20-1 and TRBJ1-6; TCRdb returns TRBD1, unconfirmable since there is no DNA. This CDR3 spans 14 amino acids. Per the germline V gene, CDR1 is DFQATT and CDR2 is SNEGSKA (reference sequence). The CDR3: CSAREQALRSPLHF.

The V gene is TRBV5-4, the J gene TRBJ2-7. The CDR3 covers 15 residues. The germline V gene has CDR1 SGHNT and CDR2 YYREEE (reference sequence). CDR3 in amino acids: CASSSGPHLGNEQYF.

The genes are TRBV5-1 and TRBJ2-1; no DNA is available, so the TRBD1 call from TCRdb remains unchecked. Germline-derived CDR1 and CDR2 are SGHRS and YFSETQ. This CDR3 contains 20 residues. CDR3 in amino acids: CASSVGQGSQAGSSYNEQFF.

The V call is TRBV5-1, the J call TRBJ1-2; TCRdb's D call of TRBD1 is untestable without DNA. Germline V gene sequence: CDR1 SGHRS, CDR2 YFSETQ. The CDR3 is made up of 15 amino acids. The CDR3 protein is CASSLELQGNYGYTF.

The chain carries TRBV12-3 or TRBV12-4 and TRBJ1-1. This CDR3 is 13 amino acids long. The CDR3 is CASTYGGDTEAFF.

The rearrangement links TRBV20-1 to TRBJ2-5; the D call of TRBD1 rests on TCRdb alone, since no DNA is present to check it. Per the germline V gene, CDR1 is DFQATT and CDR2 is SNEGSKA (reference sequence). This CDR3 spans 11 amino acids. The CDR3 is CSAYRGGTQYF.

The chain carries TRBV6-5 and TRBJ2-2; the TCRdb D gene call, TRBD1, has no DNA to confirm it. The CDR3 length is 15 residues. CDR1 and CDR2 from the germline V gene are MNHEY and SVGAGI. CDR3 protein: CASSYSTGWTGELFF.

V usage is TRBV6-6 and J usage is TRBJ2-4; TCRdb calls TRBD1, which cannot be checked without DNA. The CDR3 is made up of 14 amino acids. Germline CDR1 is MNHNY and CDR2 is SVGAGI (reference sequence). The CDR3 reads CASSDRDTKNIQYF.

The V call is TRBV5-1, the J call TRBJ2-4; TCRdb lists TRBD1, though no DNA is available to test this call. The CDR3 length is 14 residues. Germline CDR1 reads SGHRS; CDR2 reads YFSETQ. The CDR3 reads CASSFGDPPNMQYF.

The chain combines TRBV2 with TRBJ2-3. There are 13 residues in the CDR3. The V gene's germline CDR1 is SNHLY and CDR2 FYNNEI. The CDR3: CASVFTATDTQYF.

The CDR3 loop is CASSSTSDRAQPQHF. The chain employs TRBV28 and TRBJ1-5; TCRdb calls TRBD1, which cannot be checked without DNA. The CDR3 spans 15 residues. CDR1 and CDR2 from the germline V gene are MDHEN and SYDVKM.

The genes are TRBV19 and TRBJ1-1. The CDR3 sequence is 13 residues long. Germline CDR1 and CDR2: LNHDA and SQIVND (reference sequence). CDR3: CASDGPMNTEAFF.

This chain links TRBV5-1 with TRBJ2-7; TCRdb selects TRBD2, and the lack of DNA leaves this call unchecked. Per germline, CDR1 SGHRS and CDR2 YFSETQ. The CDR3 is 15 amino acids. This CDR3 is CASSKLAGVSYEQYF.

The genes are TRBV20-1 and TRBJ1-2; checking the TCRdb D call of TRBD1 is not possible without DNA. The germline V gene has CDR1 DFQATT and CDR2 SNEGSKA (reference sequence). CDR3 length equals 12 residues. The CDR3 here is CSARDRGYGYTF.

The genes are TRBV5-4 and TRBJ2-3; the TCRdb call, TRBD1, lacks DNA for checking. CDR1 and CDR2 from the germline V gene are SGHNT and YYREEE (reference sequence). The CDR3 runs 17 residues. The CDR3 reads CASSLRRQGAVTDTQYF.

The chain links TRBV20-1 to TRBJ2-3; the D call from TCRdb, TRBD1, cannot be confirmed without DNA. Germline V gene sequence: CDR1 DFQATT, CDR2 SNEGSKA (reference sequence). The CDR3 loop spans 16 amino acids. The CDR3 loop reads CSARVRGGGGTDTQYF.

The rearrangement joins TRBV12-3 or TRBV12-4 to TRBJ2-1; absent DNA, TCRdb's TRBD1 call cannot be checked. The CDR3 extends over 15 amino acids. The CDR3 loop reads CASSSSGRGDNEQFF.

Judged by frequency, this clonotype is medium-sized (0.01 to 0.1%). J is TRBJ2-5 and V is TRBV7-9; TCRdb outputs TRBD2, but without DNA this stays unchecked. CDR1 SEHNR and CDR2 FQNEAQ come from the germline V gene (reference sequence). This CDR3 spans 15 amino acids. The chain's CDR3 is CASSSGTFRTETQYF.

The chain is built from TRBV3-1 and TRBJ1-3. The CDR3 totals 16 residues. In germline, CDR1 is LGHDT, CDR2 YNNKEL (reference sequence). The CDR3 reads CASSQDVRLSGNTIYF.

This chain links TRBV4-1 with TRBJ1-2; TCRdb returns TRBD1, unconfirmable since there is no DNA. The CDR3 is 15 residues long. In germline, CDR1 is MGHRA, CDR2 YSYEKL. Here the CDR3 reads CASSQMGGSVYGYTF.

The CDR3 sequence is CSARGIKDQHF. The V gene is TRBV20-1, the J gene TRBJ1-5. The CDR3 has 11 residues. Germline CDR1 DFQATT, CDR2 SNEGSKA (reference sequence).

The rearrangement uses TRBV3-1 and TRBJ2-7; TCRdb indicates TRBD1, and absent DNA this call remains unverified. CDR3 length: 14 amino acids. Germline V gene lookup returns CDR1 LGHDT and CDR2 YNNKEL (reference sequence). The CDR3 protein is CASTGSRESYEQYF.

The CDR3 reads CASSGILSEAFF. This rearrangement joins TRBV2 to TRBJ1-1. Germline CDR1 reads SNHLY; CDR2 reads FYNNEI. This CDR3 has 12 residues.

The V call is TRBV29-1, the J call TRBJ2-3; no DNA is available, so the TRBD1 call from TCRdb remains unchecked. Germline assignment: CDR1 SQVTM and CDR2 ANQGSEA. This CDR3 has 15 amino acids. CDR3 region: CSVIPDRPRTDTQYF.

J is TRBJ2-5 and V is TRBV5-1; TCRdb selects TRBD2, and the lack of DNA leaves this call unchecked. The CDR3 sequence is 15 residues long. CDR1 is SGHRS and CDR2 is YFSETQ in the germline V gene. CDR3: CASSGSLEAQETQYF.

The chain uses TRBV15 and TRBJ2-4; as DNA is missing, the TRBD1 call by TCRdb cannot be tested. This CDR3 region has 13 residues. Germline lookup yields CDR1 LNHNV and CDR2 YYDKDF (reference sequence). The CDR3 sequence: CATSRAMDIFQYF.

CDR3 sequence: CASSLGHGTEQETQYF. This chain joins TRBV5-1 and TRBJ2-5; TCRdb calls TRBD1, which cannot be checked without DNA. CDR3 length: 16 residues. CDR1 SGHRS and CDR2 YFSETQ come from the germline V gene.

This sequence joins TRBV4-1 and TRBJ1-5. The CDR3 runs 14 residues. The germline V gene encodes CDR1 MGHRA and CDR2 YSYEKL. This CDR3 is CASTPGYSNQPQHF.

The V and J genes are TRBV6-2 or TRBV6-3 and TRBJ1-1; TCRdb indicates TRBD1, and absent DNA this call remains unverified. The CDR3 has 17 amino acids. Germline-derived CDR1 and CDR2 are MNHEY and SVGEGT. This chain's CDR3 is CASLVRRPGQGARGAFF.

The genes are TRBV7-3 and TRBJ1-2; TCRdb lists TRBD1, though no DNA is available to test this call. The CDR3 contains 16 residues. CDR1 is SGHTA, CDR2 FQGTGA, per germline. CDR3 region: CASSPDRGIANYGYTF. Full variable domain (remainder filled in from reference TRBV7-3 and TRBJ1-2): GAGVSQTPSNKVTEKGKYVELRCDPISGHTALYWYRQSLGQGPEFLIYFQGTGAADDSGLPNDRFFAVRPEGSVSTLKIQRTERGDSAVYLCASSPDRGIANYGYTFGSGTRLTVV.

CDR3: CAWSVHMGEQFF. The rearrangement links TRBV30 to TRBJ2-1. Germline V gives CDR1 GTSNPN, CDR2 SVGIG (reference sequence). This CDR3 region has 12 residues. The whole variable domain, filled in from reference TRBV30 and TRBJ2-1, reads SQTIHQWPATLVQPVGSPLSLECTVEGTSNPNLYWYRQAAGRGLQLLFYSVGIGQISSEVPQNLSASRPQDRQFILSSKKLLLSDSGFYLCAWSVHMGEQFFGPGTRLTVL.